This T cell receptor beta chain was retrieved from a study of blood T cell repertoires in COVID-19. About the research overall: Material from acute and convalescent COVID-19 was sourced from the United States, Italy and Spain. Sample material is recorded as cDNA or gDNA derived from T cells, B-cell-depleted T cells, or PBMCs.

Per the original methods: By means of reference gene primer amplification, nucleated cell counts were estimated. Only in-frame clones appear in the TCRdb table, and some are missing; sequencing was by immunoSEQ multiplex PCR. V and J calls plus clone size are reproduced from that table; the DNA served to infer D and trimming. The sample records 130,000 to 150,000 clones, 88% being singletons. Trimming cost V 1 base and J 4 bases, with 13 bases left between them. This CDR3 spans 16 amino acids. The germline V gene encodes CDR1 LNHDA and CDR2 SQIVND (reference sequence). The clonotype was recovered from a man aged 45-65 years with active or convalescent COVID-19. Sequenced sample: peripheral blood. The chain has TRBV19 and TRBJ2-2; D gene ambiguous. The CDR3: CASSIGAGIGTGELFF. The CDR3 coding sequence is TGTGCCAGTAGTATAGGGGCAGGTATCGGCACCGGGGAGCTGTTTTTT.